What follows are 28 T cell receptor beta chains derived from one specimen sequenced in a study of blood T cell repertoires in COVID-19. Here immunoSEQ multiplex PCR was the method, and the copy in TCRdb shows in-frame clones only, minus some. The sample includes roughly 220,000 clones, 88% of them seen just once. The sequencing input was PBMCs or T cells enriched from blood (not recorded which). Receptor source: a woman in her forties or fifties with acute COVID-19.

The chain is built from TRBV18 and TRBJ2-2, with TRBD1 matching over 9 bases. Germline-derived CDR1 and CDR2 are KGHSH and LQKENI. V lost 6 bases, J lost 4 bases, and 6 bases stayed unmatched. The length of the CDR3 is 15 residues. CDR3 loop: CASSPGTGSTGELFF. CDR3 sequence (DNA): TGTGCCAGCTCCCCCGGGACAGGGAGCACCGGGGAGCTGTTTTTT.

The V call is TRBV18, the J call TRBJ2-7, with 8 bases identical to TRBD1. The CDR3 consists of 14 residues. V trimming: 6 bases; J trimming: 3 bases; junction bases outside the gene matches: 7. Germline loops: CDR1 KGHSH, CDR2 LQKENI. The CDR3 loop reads CASSPTGTGYEQYF. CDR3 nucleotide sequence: TGTGCCAGCTCCCCAACCGGGACAGGCTACGAGCAGTACTTC.

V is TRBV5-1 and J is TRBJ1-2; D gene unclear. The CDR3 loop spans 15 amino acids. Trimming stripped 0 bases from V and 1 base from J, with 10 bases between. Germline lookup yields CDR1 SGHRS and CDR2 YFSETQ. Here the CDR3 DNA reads TGCGCCAGCAGCTTGGTCGGCGCGGGTAACTATGGCTACACCTTC. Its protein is CASSLVGAGNYGYTF.

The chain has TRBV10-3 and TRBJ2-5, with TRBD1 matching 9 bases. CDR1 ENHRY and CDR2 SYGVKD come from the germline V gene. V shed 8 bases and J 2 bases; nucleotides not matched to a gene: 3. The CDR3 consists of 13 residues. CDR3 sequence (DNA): TGTGCCATCCGGGACAGGGAACAAGAGACCCAGTACTTC. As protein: CAIRDREQETQYF.

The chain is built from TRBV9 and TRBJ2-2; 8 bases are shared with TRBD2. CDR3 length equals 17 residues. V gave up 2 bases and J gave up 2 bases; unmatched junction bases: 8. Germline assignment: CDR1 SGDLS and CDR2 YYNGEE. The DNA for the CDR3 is TGTGCCAGCAGCGTGAGAAGAACTAGCGGAAACACCGGGGAGCTGTTTTTT. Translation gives CASSVRRTSGNTGELFF. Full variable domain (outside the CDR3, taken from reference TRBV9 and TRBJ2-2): DSGVTQTPKHLITATGQRVTLRCSPRSGDLSVYWYQQSLDQGLQFLIQYYNGEERAKGNILERFSAQQFPDLHSELNLSSLELGDSALYFCASSVRRTSGNTGELFFGEGSRLTVL.

Here the CDR3 reads CASSLAIRYEQYF. The CDR3 nucleotides read TGTGCCAGCAGCTTAGCCATCCGCTACGAGCAGTACTTC. The chain combines TRBV5-5 with TRBJ2-7; D unclear. The V gene's germline CDR1 is SGHKS and CDR2 YYEKEE (reference sequence). CDR3 length equals 13 residues. V lost 2 bases and J lost 3, with 9 bases in between.

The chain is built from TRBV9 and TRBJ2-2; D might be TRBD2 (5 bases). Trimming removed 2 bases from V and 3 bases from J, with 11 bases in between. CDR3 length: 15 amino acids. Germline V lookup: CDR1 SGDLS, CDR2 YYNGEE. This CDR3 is CASSVARGYTGELFF. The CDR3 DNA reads TGTGCCAGCAGCGTCGCCAGAGGGTACACCGGGGAGCTGTTTTTT.

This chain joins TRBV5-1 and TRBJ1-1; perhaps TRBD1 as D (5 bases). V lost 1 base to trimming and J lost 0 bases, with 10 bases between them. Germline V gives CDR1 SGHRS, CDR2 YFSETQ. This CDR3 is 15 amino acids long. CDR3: CASSLSGGMNTEAFF. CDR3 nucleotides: TGCGCCAGCAGCTTGTCGGGGGGAATGAACACTGAAGCTTTCTTT.

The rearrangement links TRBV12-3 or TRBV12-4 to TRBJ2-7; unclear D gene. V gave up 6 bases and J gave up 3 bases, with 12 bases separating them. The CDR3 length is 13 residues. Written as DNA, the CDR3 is TGTGCCAGCAGCGCAAACGAGTACTACGAGCAGTACTTC. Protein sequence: CASSANEYYEQYF.

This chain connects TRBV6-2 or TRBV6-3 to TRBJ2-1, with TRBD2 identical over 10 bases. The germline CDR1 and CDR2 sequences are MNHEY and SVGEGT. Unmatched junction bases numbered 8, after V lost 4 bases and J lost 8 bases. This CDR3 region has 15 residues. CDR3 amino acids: CASSSLAGVGHEQFF. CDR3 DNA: TGTGCCAGCAGTTCCCTAGCGGGAGTTGGCCATGAGCAGTTCTTC.

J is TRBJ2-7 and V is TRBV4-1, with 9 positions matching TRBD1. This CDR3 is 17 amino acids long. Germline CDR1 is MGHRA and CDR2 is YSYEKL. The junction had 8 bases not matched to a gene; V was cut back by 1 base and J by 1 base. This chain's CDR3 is CASSQVIVTGGSYEQYF. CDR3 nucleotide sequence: TGCGCCAGCAGCCAAGTCATCGTGACAGGGGGGTCCTACGAGCAGTACTTC.

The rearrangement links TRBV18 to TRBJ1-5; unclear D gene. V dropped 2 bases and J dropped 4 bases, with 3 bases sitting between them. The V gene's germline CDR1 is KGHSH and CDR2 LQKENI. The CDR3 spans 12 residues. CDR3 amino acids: CASSPENQPQHF. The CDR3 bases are TGTGCCAGCTCACCAGAGAATCAGCCCCAGCATTTT.

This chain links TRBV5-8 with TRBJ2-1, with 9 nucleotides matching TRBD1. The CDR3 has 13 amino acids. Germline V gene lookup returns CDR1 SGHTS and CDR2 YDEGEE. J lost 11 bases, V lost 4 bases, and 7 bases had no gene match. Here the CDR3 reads CASSPTGQGQQFF. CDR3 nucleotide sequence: TGTGCCAGCAGCCCAACGGGACAGGGTCAGCAGTTCTTC.

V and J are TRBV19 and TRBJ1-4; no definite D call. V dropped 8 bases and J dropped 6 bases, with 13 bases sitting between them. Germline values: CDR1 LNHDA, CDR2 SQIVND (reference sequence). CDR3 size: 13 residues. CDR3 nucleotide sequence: TGTGCCAGTGGTGGGCAGAGGGATGAAAAACTGTTTTTT. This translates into CASGGQRDEKLFF.

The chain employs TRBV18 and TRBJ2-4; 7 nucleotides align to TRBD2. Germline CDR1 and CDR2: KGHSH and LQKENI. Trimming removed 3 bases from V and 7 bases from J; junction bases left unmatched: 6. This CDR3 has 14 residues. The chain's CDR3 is CASSPNWEGNIQYF. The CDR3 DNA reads TGTGCCAGCTCACCCAACTGGGAGGGGAACATTCAGTACTTC.

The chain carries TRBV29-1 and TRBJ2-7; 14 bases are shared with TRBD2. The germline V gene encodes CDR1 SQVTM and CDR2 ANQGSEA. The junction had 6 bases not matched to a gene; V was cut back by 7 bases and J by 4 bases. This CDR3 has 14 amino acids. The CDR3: CSARGLAGGYEQYF. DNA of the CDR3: TGCAGCGCCCGCGGACTAGCGGGAGGATACGAGCAGTACTTC.

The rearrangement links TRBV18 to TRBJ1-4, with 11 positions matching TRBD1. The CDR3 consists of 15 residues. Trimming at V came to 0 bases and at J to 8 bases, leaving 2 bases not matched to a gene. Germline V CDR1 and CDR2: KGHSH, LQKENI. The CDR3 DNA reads TGTGCCAGCTCACCACCGGGACAGGGGGTGGAAAAACTGTTTTTT. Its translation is CASSPPGQGVEKLFF. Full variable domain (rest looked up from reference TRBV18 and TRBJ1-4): NAGVMQNPRHLVRRRGQEARLRCSPMKGHSHVYWYRQLPEEGLKFMVYLQKENIIDESGMPKERFSAEFPKEGPSILRIQQVVRGDSAAYFCASSPPGQGVEKLFFGSGTQLSVL.

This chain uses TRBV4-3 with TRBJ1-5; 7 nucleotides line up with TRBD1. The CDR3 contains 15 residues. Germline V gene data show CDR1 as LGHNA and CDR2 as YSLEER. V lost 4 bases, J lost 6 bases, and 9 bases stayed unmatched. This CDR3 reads CASSLSTGAGQPQHF. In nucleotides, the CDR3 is TGCGCCAGCAGCCTGAGTACAGGGGCGGGTCAGCCCCAGCATTTT.

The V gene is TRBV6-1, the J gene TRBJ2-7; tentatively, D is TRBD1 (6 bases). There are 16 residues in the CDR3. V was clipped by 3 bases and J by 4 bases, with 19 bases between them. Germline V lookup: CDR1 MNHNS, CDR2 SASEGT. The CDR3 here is CASSDPIQGFAYEQYF. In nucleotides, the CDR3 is TGTGCCAGCAGTGACCCGATCCAGGGGTTCGCGTACGAGCAGTACTTC.

Here the CDR3 reads CASSKKKVQGTIYF. CDR3 DNA: TGTGCCAGCAGCAAAAAAAAGGTACAGGGGACCATATATTTT. The J gene is TRBJ1-3, the V gene TRBV21-1; no check of the table's D call, TRBD1, against the DNA was made. TRBV21-1 is an annotated pseudogene. There are 14 residues in the CDR3.

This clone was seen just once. As DNA, the CDR3 is TGTGCCAGCAGCTTAGCACAGGGGGCATTAGCTTTCTTT. Protein product: CASSLAQGALAFF. This sequence joins TRBV7-9 and TRBJ1-1; 9 positions agree with TRBD1. Germline V lookup: CDR1 SEHNR, CDR2 FQNEAQ (reference sequence). The CDR3 runs 13 residues. The V gene end was trimmed by 0 bases and the J gene end by 10 bases; junction bases not matched to a gene: 3. Drawing the rest from reference TRBV7-9 and TRBJ1-1, the complete variable domain is DTGVSQNPRHKITKRGQNVTFRCDPISEHNRLYWYRQTLGQGPEFLTYFQNEAQLEKSRLLSDRFSAERPKGSFSTLEIQRTEQGDSAMYLCASSLAQGALAFFGQGTRLTVV.

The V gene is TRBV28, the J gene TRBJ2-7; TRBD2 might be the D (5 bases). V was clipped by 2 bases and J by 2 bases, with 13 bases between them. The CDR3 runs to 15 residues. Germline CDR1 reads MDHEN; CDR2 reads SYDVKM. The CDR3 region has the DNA TGTGCCAGCAGTTTAGACGGGATTCCTGCCTACGAGCAGTACTTC. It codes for CASSLDGIPAYEQYF.

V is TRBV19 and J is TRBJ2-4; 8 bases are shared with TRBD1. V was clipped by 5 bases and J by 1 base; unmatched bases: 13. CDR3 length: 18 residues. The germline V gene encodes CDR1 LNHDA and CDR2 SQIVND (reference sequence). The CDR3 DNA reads TGTGCCAGTAGTCAGGGGGCGCGGCCATCCAGGGCCAAAAACATTCAGTACTTC. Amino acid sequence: CASSQGARPSRAKNIQYF.

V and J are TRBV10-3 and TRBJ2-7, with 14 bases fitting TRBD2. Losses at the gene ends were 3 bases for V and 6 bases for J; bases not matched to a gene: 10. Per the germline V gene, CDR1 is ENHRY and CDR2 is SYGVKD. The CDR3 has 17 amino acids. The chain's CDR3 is CAISDPIGLAGGGEQYF. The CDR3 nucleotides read TGTGCCATCAGTGACCCTATAGGACTAGCGGGAGGTGGCGAGCAGTACTTC.

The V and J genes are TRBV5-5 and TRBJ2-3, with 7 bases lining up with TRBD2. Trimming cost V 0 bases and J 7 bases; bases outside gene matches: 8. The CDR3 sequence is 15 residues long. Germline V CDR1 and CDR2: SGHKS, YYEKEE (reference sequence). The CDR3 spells CASSLAFGSGNTQYF. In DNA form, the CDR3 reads TGTGCCAGCAGCTTGGCCTTTGGGAGCGGGAATACGCAGTATTTT. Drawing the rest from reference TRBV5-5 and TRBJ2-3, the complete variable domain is DAGVTQSPTHLIKTRGQQVTLRCSPISGHKSVSWYQQVLGQGPQFIFQYYEKEERGRGNFPDRFSARQFPNYSSELNVNALLLGDSALYLCASSLAFGSGNTQYFGPGTRLTVL.

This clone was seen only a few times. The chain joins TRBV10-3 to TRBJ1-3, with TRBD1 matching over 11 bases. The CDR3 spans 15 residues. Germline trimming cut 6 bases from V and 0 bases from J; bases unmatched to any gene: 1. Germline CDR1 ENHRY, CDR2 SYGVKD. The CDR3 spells CAISGTGGSGNTIYF. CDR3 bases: TGTGCCATCAGCGGGACAGGGGGCTCTGGAAACACCATATATTTT.

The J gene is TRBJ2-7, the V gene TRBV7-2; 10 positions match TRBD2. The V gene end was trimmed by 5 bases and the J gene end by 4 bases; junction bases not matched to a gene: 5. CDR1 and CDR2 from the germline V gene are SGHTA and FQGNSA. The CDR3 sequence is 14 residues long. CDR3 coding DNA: TGTGCCAGCAGCCCCTGGACTAGCGGATACGAGCAGTACTTC. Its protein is CASSPWTSGYEQYF.

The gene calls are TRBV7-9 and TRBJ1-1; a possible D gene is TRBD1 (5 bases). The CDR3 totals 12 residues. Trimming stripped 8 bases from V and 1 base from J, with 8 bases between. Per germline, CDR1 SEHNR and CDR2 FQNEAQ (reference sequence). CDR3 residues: CASGRGNTEAFF. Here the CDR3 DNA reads TGTGCCAGCGGGAGGGGGAACACTGAAGCTTTCTTT.